The rows below give T cell receptor beta chains drawn from one sample of a study of patients and donors after allogeneic stem cell transplantation. TCRdb reprocessed the RT-PCR reads with MiXCR, giving one entry per CDR3 protein. Here the sample spans more than 850,000 distinct CDR3 sequences, around 17% being singletons. Input material: blood, either unsorted or a sorted T cell fraction (not recorded which). Every receptor here comes from a human donor who was either an allogeneic HSCT recipient or a stem cell or donor lymphocyte infusion donor (not recorded which). It is not recorded whose cells these are; they may come from a transplant donor. CDR3s include the opening cysteine and the closing phenylalanine or tryptophan. A D gene is named only where the DNA matches it firmly. Expanded clones are given a class, and other clones once, few, many or no size at all.

TRBJ1-2,NA,NA,TRBV24-1,TGTGCCACCAAACGGGACGAGAAGCCCACGAGCTACACCTTC,CATKRDEKPTSYTF
TRBJ2-3,few,TRBD2,TRBV20-1,TGCAGTGCTAGGCGGACTAGCGGAGCAGATACGCAGTATTTT,CSARRTSGADTQYF
TRBJ2-1,NA,NA,TRBV18,TGTGCCAGCTCACCGGGACGGCGAATTTCCTACAATGAGCAGTTCTTC,CASSPGRRISYNEQFF
TRBJ2-5,few,NA,TRBV24-1,TGTGCCACTTCACCCAGGGAACACCAAGAGACCCAGTACTTC,CATSPREHQETQYF
TRBJ1-1,many,NA,TRBV9,TGTGCCAGCAGACCCGATCTCCTGGGACAAAGGACTGAAGCTTTCTTT,CASRPDLLGQRTEAFF
TRBJ1-1,many,TRBD1,TRBV12-3/TRBV12-4,TGTGCCAGCAGTCCCGGACAGGGAGGTGGTCGCACTGAAGCTTTCTTT,CASSPGQGGGRTEAFF
TRBJ2-7,NA,NA,TRBV5-1,TGCGCCAGCAGCCGCGCCGAGGGGAGTCACTACGAGCAGTACTTC,CASSRAEGSHYEQYF
TRBJ2-1,few,TRBD2,TRBV5-1,TGCGCCAGCAGAGGAGGGGAGGGATTTTACAATGAGCAGTTCTTC,CASRGGEGFYNEQFF
TRBJ2-7,many,NA,TRBV12-3/TRBV12-4,TGTGCCAGCAGTCGACCTGGGGGTGTAGGCTTGTACGAGCAGTACTTC,CASSRPGGVGLYEQYF
TRBJ1-1,few,NA,TRBV19,TGTGCCAGTAGTCAACTCGGAGAAGCTTTCTTT,CASSQLGEAFF
TRBJ1-1,few,NA,TRBV5-1,TGCGCCAGCAGCTTGGACACAGCGAACACTGAAGCTTTCTTT,CASSLDTANTEAFF
TRBJ1-2,once,NA,TRBV6-1,TGTGCCAGCGAAGCCCGGACAGCTTATGGCTACACCTTC,CASEARTAYGYTF
TRBJ2-1,few,TRBD1,TRBV5-1,TGCGCCAGCTCCGAGACAGGGGGATCCAATGAGCAGTTCTTC,CASSETGGSNEQFF
TRBJ2-7,NA,NA,TRBV30,TGTGCCTGGAATAATAAGGGCTACGAGCAGTACTTC,CAWNNKGYEQYF
TRBJ2-1,many,TRBD1,TRBV5-1,TGCGCCAGCAGTTGGACAGGGAGTTCCTACAATGAGCAGTTCTTC,CASSWTGSSYNEQFF
TRBJ2-5,NA,NA,TRBV6-2/TRBV6-3,TGTGCCAGCAGCCACCACGGTCCGGGAGAGACCCAGTACTTC,CASSHHGPGETQYF
TRBJ1-2,NA,NA,TRBV4-1,TGCGCCAGCAGCCAAGAGACAGAAAAAAACTATGGCTACACCTTC,CASSQETEKNYGYTF
TRBJ2-4,NA,NA,TRBV29-1,TGCAGCGTTGAACGCAGGGGGTCGGGGGTAGACATTCAGTACTTC,CSVERRGSGVDIQYF
TRBJ2-7,NA,TRBD1,TRBV3-1,TGTGCCAGCAGCCAAGAAACAGGGGCCGGATCCTACGAGCAGTACTTC,CASSQETGAGSYEQYF
TRBJ1-4,few,NA,TRBV3-1,TGTGCCAGCAGCCAAAGGCACAGTGCAACTAATGAAAAACTGTTTTTT,CASSQRHSATNEKLFF
TRBJ2-5,NA,NA,TRBV5-4,TGTGCCAGCAGCTTGGACTGGGCGGGGACCCAGTACTTC,CASSLDWAGTQYF
TRBJ2-1,few,NA,TRBV20-1,TGCAGTGCTGGTGCAGGCGGTGAGCAGTTCTTC,CSAGAGGEQFF
TRBJ2-7,NA,TRBD1,TRBV30,TGTGCCGGGGGACAGAACTACGAGCAGTACTTC,CAGGQNYEQYF
TRBJ1-2,many,NA,TRBV12-3/TRBV12-4,TGTGCCAGCAGTTTAAGTGGCAGCGCCTATGGCTACACCTTC,CASSLSGSAYGYTF
TRBJ1-1,NA,NA,TRBV29-1,TGCAGCGTTGCGGGCGACAGTTCCAACACTGAAGCTTTCTTT,CSVAGDSSNTEAFF
TRBJ1-1,few,TRBD1,TRBV27,TGTGCCAGCAGTCCTGGGGGGACAGGGAACACTGAAGCTTTCTTT,CASSPGGTGNTEAFF
TRBJ2-1,NA,NA,TRBV12-3/TRBV12-4,TGTGCCAGCAGCGGTAGCGACAATGAGCAGTTCTTC,CASSGSDNEQFF
TRBJ1-4,NA,NA,TRBV4-3,TGCGCCAGCAGCCAAGTCTACAGGGAAAAACTGTTTTTT,CASSQVYREKLFF
TRBJ2-7,many,NA,TRBV12-3/TRBV12-4,TGTGCCAGCAGTTTTGGAGGGGGGGTTCTGTACTTC,CASSFGGGVLYF
TRBJ2-6,few,TRBD2,TRBV4-1,TGCGCCAGCAGCCAAGATTGGGGGGGTCCAGGGGCCAACGTCCTGACTTTC,CASSQDWGGPGANVLTF
TRBJ2-4,NA,NA,TRBV29-1,TGCAGCGTTGAAGACGGGTTTTACCCGAGCGGGAACATTCAGTACTTC,CSVEDGFYPSGNIQYF
TRBJ1-2,NA,NA,TRBV30,TGTGCCTGGAGTAAGGAAGTCCTAAACTATGGCTACACCTTC,CAWSKEVLNYGYTF
TRBJ2-1,NA,TRBD2,TRBV24-1,TGTGCCACCAGTGTGGCTAGCGGGATGGATGAGCAGTTCTTC,CATSVASGMDEQFF
TRBJ2-7,few,NA,TRBV11-2,TGTGCCAGCAGCTTAACGGACAGCGACTACGAGCAGTACTTC,CASSLTDSDYEQYF
TRBJ2-7,NA,NA,TRBV7-6,TGTGCCAGCAGCCAGCCAAACTACGAGCAGTACTTC,CASSQPNYEQYF
TRBJ2-5,NA,NA,TRBV5-1,TGCGCCAGCAGGGCTTCTGGTGACGAGATCCAAGAGACCCAGTACTTC,CASRASGDEIQETQYF
TRBJ2-4,few,TRBD2,TRBV9,TGTGCCAGCAGCCCTGCGGGGGACTTTAAAAACATTCAGTACTTC,CASSPAGDFKNIQYF
TRBJ2-2,NA,TRBD1,TRBV27,TGTGCCAGCAGAACAGGACAGGGGGCGGACACCGGGGAGCTGTTTTTT,CASRTGQGADTGELFF
TRBJ2-7,few,NA,TRBV12-3/TRBV12-4,TGTGCCAGCAGTGCGGGACAGTACGAGCAGTACTTC,CASSAGQYEQYF
TRBJ1-2,NA,TRBD1,TRBV4-3,TGCGCCAGCAGCCAAGATCATAGGGGACAGGGTGGCTACACCTTC,CASSQDHRGQGGYTF
TRBJ2-1,NA,TRBD2,TRBV20-1,TGCAGTGCCCCGACTAGCGGGACGTACAATGAGCAGTTCTTC,CSAPTSGTYNEQFF
TRBJ1-2,NA,NA,TRBV4-3,TGCGCCGACGGGGCAGGTTCCTCCTCTAACTATGGCTACACCTTC,CADGAGSSSNYGYTF
TRBJ2-7,many,NA,TRBV27,TGTGCCAGCAGTTTTCGGGGGGCCGAGCAGTACTTC,CASSFRGAEQYF
TRBJ2-5,NA,NA,TRBV24-1,TGTGCCACCGGACAGGGTCCGGGGAGGGACCAGTACTTC,CATGQGPGRDQYF
TRBJ2-3,NA,NA,TRBV12-3/TRBV12-4,TGTGCCAGCAGTATCGCCGGGGTGGGGGTTAGCACAGATACGCAGTATTTT,CASSIAGVGVSTDTQYF
TRBJ1-1,NA,NA,TRBV5-1,TGTGCCAGCAGCTTGGTTGGGGGACCGAACACTGAAGCTTTCTTT,CASSLVGGPNTEAFF
TRBJ1-1,few,TRBD1,TRBV29-1,TGCAGCGTGGGGGGACAGGGGGCCAACACTGAAGCTTTCTTT,CSVGGQGANTEAFF
TRBJ2-7,NA,NA,TRBV12-3/TRBV12-4,TGTGCCAGCAGTTACGACAGGATCTACGAGCAGTACTTC,CASSYDRIYEQYF
TRBJ1-2,few,NA,TRBV27,TGTGCCAGCAGTCCCCTCCTCTACACTACCAGGGGCTACACCTTC,CASSPLLYTTRGYTF
TRBJ2-1,NA,NA,TRBV20-1,TGCAGTGCTAGAGAATGGGGATCCCTCAGCAATGAGCAGTTCTTC,CSAREWGSLSNEQFF
TRBJ2-2,NA,NA,TRBV5-1,TGCGCCAGCAAGGTTAGGGCGGGGCCGAACACCGGGGAGCTGTTTTTT,CASKVRAGPNTGELFF
TRBJ2-7,few,NA,TRBV2,TGTGCCAGCACTGAAGCGGCAAACTCCTACGAGCAGTACTTC,CASTEAANSYEQYF
TRBJ1-2,NA,NA,TRBV4-1,TGCGCCAGCAGCCAAGACCCGGTGGAGCTGATCACTAACTATGGCTACACCTTC,CASSQDPVELITNYGYTF
TRBJ1-1,NA,TRBD1,TRBV5-8,TGTGCCAGCAGCTTGCAACTAACAGGGGGTGTGGGCACTGAAGCTTTCTTT,CASSLQLTGGVGTEAFF
TRBJ1-1,NA,NA,TRBV12-3/TRBV12-4,TGTGCCAGCAGTTTAGACGGGGTGAACACTGAAGCTTTCTTT,CASSLDGVNTEAFF